The sequence of this T cell receptor (beta chain) was determined in a study of blood T cell repertoires in COVID-19. In the study overall: Acute and convalescent COVID-19 specimens originated in the United States, Italy and Spain.

The CDR3 runs 14 residues. After removal of 7 bases from V and 0 bases from J, the junction contained 5 bases not matched to a gene. CDR1 is MNHEY, CDR2 SVGAGI, per germline. Living in roughly 23 US areas, the participants were between roughly 18 and 90 years of age. TCRdb's copy holds only in-frame clones and misses some; the assay was immunoSEQ multiplex PCR. The repertoire holds 200,000 to 250,000 clones, with 70% to 90% as singletons. This sequence originates from a man between 40 and 49 years old who had recovered from COVID-19. The sequencing input was PBMCs or T cells enriched from blood (not recorded which). The chain links TRBV6-5 to TRBJ2-7; 8 nucleotides agree with TRBD1. The CDR3 DNA follows: TGTGCCAGCACCAGACAGGGGAGCTCCTACGAGCAGTACTTC. It codes for CASTRQGSSYEQYF.